Listed here are 24 T cell receptor beta chains from one sample, sequenced in a study of T-cell reconstitution after alpha-beta-depleted transplantation in children. Unique molecular identifiers were incorporated into the prepared TCRbeta library. TCRdb ran MiXCR on the PCR reads and lists one entry per CDR3 protein. The table has 490,000 or so distinct CDR3 sequences, about an eighth seen once. The source material was PBMCs from the stem cell graft donor, sampled from the stem cell graft. The receptor source for this set is a human donor who donated a stem cell graft to a child with combined immunodeficiency.

This clonotype was observed a few times. The CDR3 DNA reads as TGTGCCAGCAGCTTAGTTGAGACAGGGAACTATGGCTACACCTTC. Translated, it gives CASSLVETGNYGYTF. This chain uses TRBV7-9 with TRBJ1-2; TRBD1 agrees at 7 bases. Germline values: CDR1 SEHNR, CDR2 FQNEAQ (reference sequence). V was clipped by 1 base and J by 2 bases; unmatched bases: 4. This CDR3 contains 15 residues. Full variable domain (outside the CDR3, taken from reference TRBV7-9 and TRBJ1-2): DTGVSQNPRHKITKRGQNVTFRCDPISEHNRLYWYRQTLGQGPEFLTYFQNEAQLEKSRLLSDRFSAERPKGSFSTLEIQRTEQGDSAMYLCASSLVETGNYGYTFGSGTRLTVV.

This clonotype was recorded many times. V gene TRBV4-1 combines with J gene TRBJ2-7, with 14 bases aligning to TRBD2. Losses at the gene ends were 4 bases for V and 5 bases for J; bases not matched to a gene: 7. This CDR3 spans 16 amino acids. From germline, CDR1 is MGHRA and CDR2 YSYEKL. The CDR3 loop is CASSLTGTSGSDEQYF. Written as DNA, the CDR3 is TGCGCCAGCAGCCTGACAGGGACTAGCGGGAGTGACGAGCAGTACTTC.

This clonotype showed up many times. The V and J genes are TRBV10-3 and TRBJ2-3; D is possibly TRBD2 (5 bases). Germline loops: CDR1 ENHRY, CDR2 SYGVKD. Trimming pared 4 bases from V and 14 bases from J, leaving 13 bases between. CDR3 size: 11 residues. The DNA of the CDR3 is TGTGCCATCAGTGGAGGGTACGGTCTGTATTTT. It encodes CAISGGYGLYF.

This clonotype was recorded at least ten times. The chain has TRBV12-3 or TRBV12-4 and TRBJ2-5; 9 nucleotides align to TRBD2. V was pared by 5 bases and J by 5 bases, with 9 bases of the junction left unmatched. CDR3 length equals 15 residues. The CDR3 reads CASSPGTSSPETQYF. DNA of the CDR3: TGTGCCAGCAGTCCAGGGACTAGCTCCCCGGAGACCCAGTACTTC.

Regarding this clonotype: One end of the junction is discordant with germline, which a read error may explain. The chain uses TRBV10-3 and TRBJ2-1; 11 bases agree with TRBD1. This CDR3 is built from 13 residues. Germline-derived CDR1 and CDR2 are ENHRY and SYGVKD. The CDR3 loop reads CAITRDRGNERFF. As DNA, the CDR3 is TGTGCCATCACCCGGGACAGGGGGAATGAGCGGTTCTTC.

V gene TRBV18 combines with J gene TRBJ2-7; 7 bases match TRBD1. This CDR3 contains 16 residues. Per germline, CDR1 KGHSH and CDR2 LQKENI. J lost 1 base, V lost 2 bases, and 8 bases had no gene match. The CDR3 nucleotides read TGTGCCAGCTCACCAGGAACAGGGGAAAGTTCCTACGAGCAGTACTTC. Its translation is CASSPGTGESSYEQYF.

This clonotype appeared once. The chain employs TRBV5-8 and TRBJ1-2, with D possibly TRBD1 on 6 matching bases. The V gene's germline CDR1 is SGHTS and CDR2 YDEGEE. V shed 2 bases and J shed 0 bases, with 8 bases lying between them. The CDR3 extends over 14 amino acids. The CDR3 loop reads CASSLQGANYGYTF. The CDR3 nucleotides are TGTGCCAGCAGCTTACAGGGAGCTAACTATGGCTACACCTTC.

This clonotype was counted at least ten times. This sequence joins TRBV7-2 and TRBJ2-3, with D unresolved. CDR3 length: 16 amino acids. Germline CDR1 and CDR2: SGHTA and FQGNSA. The germline V and J ends were trimmed by 6 bases and 10 bases, with 26 bases remaining between them. CDR3 nucleotide sequence: TGTGCCAGCAGGGCTGGTAGGTCCAAACTCGGAGAGGCGCAGTATTTT. Translating it yields CASRAGRSKLGEAQYF.

This clonotype was counted a few times. The CDR3 nucleotides read TGCAGCGTTGAATCGGCCTCTGGGGCTTTCTTT. This codes for CSVESASGAFF. V and J are TRBV29-1 and TRBJ1-1; D uncertain. Germline V gives CDR1 SQVTM, CDR2 ANQGSEA. V lost 2 bases, J lost 11 bases, and 12 bases lay in between. This CDR3 is built from 11 residues.

This chain connects TRBV7-2 to TRBJ2-7; the D gene is possibly TRBD2 (5 bases). The CDR3 has 14 residues. The V gene's germline CDR1 is SGHTA and CDR2 FQGNSA. The ends were cut back, 3 bases at V and 4 bases at J, with 13 bases in the middle. The CDR3 region has the DNA TGTGCCAGCAGCTTCGCCGAGGGATTGTACGAGCAGTACTTC. Translation: CASSFAEGLYEQYF.

This clonotype has just a few counts. The chain joins TRBV18 to TRBJ2-7, with a weak D call TRBD1 (6 bases). With 5 bases removed from V and 2 bases from J, the gap between germline ends came to 16 bases. The CDR3 extends over 15 amino acids. Looked up from germline, CDR1 is KGHSH and CDR2 is LQKENI. The CDR3 is CASSLRAQGPYEQYF. The CDR3 nucleotides read TGTGCCAGCTCATTAAGGGCACAGGGTCCCTACGAGCAGTACTTC.

Concerning this clonotype: Germline is not matched at one junction end, which may reflect a read error. The CDR3 protein is CGSSLVVPEQFF. DNA for the CDR3: TGTGGCAGCAGCTTAGTGGTTCCGGAGCAGTTCTTC. J is TRBJ2-1 and V is TRBV7-9; D is unclear. The CDR3 has 12 residues. Germline assignment: CDR1 SEHNR and CDR2 FQNEAQ (reference sequence).

This clonotype was counted at least ten times. At one end the junction does not follow the germline gene, possibly because of a read error. The chain carries TRBV12-3 or TRBV12-4 and TRBJ2-3; a weak D match, TRBD2 (6 bases). This CDR3 region has 15 residues. CDR3: CASSLASASTDTQYF. CDR3 DNA sequence: TGTGCCAGCAGTCTAGCGTCTGCTAGCACAGATACGCAGTATTTT.

The table lists this clonotype with a few counts. The rearrangement links TRBV7-9 to TRBJ2-7, with TRBD2 matching 14 bases. The CDR3 runs 17 residues. Trimming took 5 bases from V and 1 from J; bases not matched to a gene: 7. Germline loops: CDR1 SEHNR, CDR2 FQNEAQ (reference sequence). Here the CDR3 reads CASSPRTSGRWSYEQYF. For the CDR3, the DNA is TGTGCCAGCAGCCCAAGGACTAGCGGGAGGTGGTCCTACGAGCAGTACTTC.

This clonotype was observed at least ten times. The chain combines TRBV5-1 with TRBJ2-3; D unresolved. Trimming removed 0 bases from V and 5 bases from J, with 10 bases in between. The CDR3 has 14 residues. CDR1 is SGHRS, CDR2 YFSETQ, per germline. CDR3 amino acids: CASSLETSQDTQYF. CDR3 DNA sequence: TGCGCCAGCAGCTTGGAGACCTCACAAGATACGCAGTATTTT.

This clonotype occurred a few times. This sequence joins TRBV7-2 and TRBJ2-7, with D unresolved. This CDR3 has 12 amino acids. The germline V and J ends were trimmed by 4 bases and 2 bases, with 6 bases remaining between them. CDR1 and CDR2 from the germline V gene are SGHTA and FQGNSA. The CDR3: CASSSMTYEQYF. The CDR3 nucleotides read TGTGCCAGCAGCTCAATGACCTACGAGCAGTACTTC.

This clonotype was found a few times. The J gene is TRBJ2-2, the V gene TRBV5-1; D unclear. V was shortened by 1 base and J by 4 bases, with 8 bases between the two germline ends. Per the germline V gene, CDR1 is SGHRS and CDR2 is YFSETQ. The CDR3 is 14 amino acids. The CDR3 sequence: CASSLQDPTGELFF. As DNA, the CDR3 is TGCGCCAGCAGCTTGCAAGACCCCACCGGGGAGCTGTTTTTT. The whole variable domain, filled in from reference TRBV5-1 and TRBJ2-2, reads KAGVTQTPRYLIKTRGQQVTLSCSPISGHRSVSWYQQTPGQGLQFLFEYFSETQRNKGNFPGRFSGRQFSNSRSEMNVSTLELGDSALYLCASSLQDPTGELFFGEGSRLTVL.

This clonotype turned up a few times. The rearrangement uses TRBV5-1 and TRBJ1-1; no definite D call. The CDR3 runs 13 residues. V lost 1 base and J lost 5, with 9 bases in between. In germline, CDR1 is SGHRS, CDR2 YFSETQ. The CDR3 nucleotides are TGCGCCAGCAGCTTGTTCGGGAATACTGAAGCTTTCTTT. Its protein product is CASSLFGNTEAFF.

The CDR3 region is CASADRVTGELFF. The CDR3 coding sequence is TGTGCCAGCGCCGACAGGGTCACCGGGGAGCTGTTTTTT. The chain employs TRBV27 and TRBJ2-2; 7 bases match TRBD1. The CDR3 has 13 residues. Germline trimming cut 8 bases from V and 4 bases from J; bases unmatched to any gene: 4. Germline loops: CDR1 MNHEY, CDR2 SMNVEV (reference sequence).

This clonotype was picked up many times. The chain is built from TRBV10-3 and TRBJ1-2; possibly TRBD1 for D (6 bases). This CDR3 has 15 amino acids. The V end was cut by 7 bases, the J end by 2 bases, with 17 bases between. Germline loops: CDR1 ENHRY, CDR2 SYGVKD. The CDR3 sequence is CAITHGQGKNYGYTF. In DNA, the CDR3 is TGTGCCATCACCCACGGCCAGGGGAAGAACTATGGCTACACCTTC.

Many counts were recorded for this clonotype. This chain links TRBV7-8 with TRBJ2-2; possible D gene TRBD2, 6 bases. In germline, CDR1 is SGHVS, CDR2 FQNEAQ. The ends were cut back, 2 bases at V and 4 bases at J, with 17 bases in the middle. The CDR3 has 17 amino acids. For the CDR3, the DNA is TGTGCCAGCAGCTTACCCGGGGGAGAGGGAGCCACCGGGGAGCTGTTTTTT. It encodes CASSLPGGEGATGELFF.

This clonotype was counted between two and nine times. The chain couples TRBV12-3 or TRBV12-4 to TRBJ2-1; 8 nucleotides match TRBD1. J lost 9 bases, V lost 4 bases, and 17 bases had no gene match. The CDR3 length is 17 residues. The CDR3 region has the DNA TGTGCCAGCAGTTCCCTACTCAGCACAGGGGGAACGGGTGAGCAGTTCTTC. It specifies CASSSLLSTGGTGEQFF.

This clonotype was counted between two and nine times. The genes are TRBV14 and TRBJ2-7; 9 bases fit TRBD1. Per germline, CDR1 SGHDN and CDR2 FVKESK. The CDR3 extends over 15 amino acids. V was clipped by 2 bases and J by 2 bases; unmatched bases: 4. CDR3 nucleotide sequence: TGTGCCAGCAGCCAACAACAGGGGGCCGCCTACGAGCAGTACTTC. Its translation: CASSQQQGAAYEQYF.

V gene TRBV5-5 combines with J gene TRBJ2-2, with D possibly TRBD2 on 6 matching bases. Trimming shortened V by 5 bases and J by 3 bases, and 17 bases separated the two germline ends. Germline V CDR1 and CDR2: SGHKS, YYEKEE (reference sequence). CDR3 length: 16 amino acids. This chain's CDR3 is CASSLYGGSDTGELFF. As DNA, the CDR3 is TGTGCCAGCAGTTTGTACGGGGGTTCGGACACCGGGGAGCTGTTTTTT.